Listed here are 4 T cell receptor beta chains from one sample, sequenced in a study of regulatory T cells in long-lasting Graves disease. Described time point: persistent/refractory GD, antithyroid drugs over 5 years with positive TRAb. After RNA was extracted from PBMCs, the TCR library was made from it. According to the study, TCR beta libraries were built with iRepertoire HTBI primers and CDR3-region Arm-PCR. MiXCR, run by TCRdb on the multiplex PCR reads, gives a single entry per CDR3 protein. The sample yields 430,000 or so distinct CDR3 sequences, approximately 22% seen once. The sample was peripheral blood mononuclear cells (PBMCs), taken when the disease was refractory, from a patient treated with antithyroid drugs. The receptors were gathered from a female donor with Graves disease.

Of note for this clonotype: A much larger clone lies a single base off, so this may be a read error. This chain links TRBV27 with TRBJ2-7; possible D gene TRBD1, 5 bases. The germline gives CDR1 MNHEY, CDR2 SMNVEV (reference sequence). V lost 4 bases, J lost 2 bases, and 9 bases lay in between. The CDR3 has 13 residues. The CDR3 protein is CASSSGFAYEQYF. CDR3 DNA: TGTGCCAGCAGTTCAGGGTTTGCCTACGAGCAGTACTTC.

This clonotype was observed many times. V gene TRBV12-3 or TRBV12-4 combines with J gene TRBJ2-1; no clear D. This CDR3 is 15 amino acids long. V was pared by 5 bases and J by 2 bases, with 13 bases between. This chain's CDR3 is CASSPIGYAYNEQFF. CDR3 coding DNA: TGTGCCAGCAGTCCCATCGGATACGCCTACAATGAGCAGTTCTTC.

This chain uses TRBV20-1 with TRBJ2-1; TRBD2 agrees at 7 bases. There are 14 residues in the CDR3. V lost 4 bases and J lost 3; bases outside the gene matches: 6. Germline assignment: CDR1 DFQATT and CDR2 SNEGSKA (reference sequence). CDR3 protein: CSATGGRYYNEQFF. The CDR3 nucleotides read TGCAGTGCTACAGGCGGGAGATACTACAATGAGCAGTTCTTC.

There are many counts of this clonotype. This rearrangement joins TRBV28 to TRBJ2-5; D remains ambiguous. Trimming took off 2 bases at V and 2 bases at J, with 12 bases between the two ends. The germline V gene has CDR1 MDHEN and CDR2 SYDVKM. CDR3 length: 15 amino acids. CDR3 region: CASSLGVYGQETQYF. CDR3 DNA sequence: TGTGCCAGCAGTTTAGGGGTCTATGGTCAAGAGACCCAGTACTTC. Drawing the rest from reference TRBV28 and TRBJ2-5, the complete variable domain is DVKVTQSSRYLVKRTGEKVFLECVQDMDHENMFWYRQDPGLGLRLIYFSYDVKMKEKGDIPEGYSVSREKKERFSLILESASTNQTSMYLCASSLGVYGQETQYFGPGTRLLVL.